This T cell receptor (beta chain) was identified during a study of blood T cell repertoires in COVID-19. Turning to the study itself: Sample material is recorded as cDNA or gDNA derived from T cells, B-cell-depleted T cells, or PBMCs.

V lost 2 bases to trimming and J lost 5 bases; unmatched junction nucleotides: 8. Germline values: CDR1 LGHNT, CDR2 FRNRAP. The CDR3 covers 16 residues. The age range of participants was 18 to 89 years, with residence in roughly 25 US areas. A PCR-confirmed or clinician-diagnosed COVID-19 case had contacted exposed participants within 2 weeks of entry. Methods used by the authors: It was from reference gene primer amplification that nucleated cell counts were estimated. Sequencing used immunoSEQ multiplex PCR; TCRdb keeps in-frame clones, though not all of them. V and J calls and clone size are given by that table; D and trimming were obtained from the DNA. In the table there are over 200,000 clones, approximately 88% of which are singletons.

This receptor was obtained from a woman in her 30s who had been exposed to COVID-19. This chain links TRBV12-5 with TRBJ1-5; 8 nucleotides match TRBD1. The sequenced sample consisted of PBMCs or T cells enriched from blood (not recorded which). As DNA, the CDR3 is TGTGCTAGTGGTTTGTCACGAGGACAGGGCTATCAGCCCCAGCATTTT. Protein product: CASGLSRGQGYQPQHF.